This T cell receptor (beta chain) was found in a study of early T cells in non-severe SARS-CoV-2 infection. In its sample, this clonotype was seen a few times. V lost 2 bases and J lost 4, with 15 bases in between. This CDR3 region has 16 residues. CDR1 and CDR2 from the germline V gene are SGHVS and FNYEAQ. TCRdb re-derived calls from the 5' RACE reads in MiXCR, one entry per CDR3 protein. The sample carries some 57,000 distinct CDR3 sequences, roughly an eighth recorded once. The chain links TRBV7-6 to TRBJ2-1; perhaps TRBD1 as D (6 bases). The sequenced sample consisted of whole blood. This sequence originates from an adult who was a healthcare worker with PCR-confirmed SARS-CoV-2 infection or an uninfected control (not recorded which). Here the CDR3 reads CASSLRPGVGYNEQFF. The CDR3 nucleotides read TGTGCCAGCAGCTTACGCCCAGGGGTAGGGTACAATGAGCAGTTCTTC.